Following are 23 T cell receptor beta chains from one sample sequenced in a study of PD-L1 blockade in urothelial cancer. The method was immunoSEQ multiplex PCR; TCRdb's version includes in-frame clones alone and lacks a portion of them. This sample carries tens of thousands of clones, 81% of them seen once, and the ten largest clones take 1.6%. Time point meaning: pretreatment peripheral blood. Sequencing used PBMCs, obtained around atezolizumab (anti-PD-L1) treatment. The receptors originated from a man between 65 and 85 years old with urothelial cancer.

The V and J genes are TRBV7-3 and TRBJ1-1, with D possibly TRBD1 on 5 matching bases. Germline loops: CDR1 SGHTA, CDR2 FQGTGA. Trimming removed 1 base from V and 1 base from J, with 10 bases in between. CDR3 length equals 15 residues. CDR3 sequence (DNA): TGTGCCAGCAGCTTAATGGGAGGGACGAACACTGAAGCTTTCTTT. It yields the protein CASSLMGGTNTEAFF.

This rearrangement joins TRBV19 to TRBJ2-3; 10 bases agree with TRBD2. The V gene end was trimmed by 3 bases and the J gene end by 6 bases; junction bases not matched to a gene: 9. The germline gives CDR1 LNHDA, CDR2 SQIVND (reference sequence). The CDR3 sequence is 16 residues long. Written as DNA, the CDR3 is TGTGCCAGTAGTATCGCTAGCGGGAGATTGTTTGATACGCAGTATTTT. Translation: CASSIASGRLFDTQYF.

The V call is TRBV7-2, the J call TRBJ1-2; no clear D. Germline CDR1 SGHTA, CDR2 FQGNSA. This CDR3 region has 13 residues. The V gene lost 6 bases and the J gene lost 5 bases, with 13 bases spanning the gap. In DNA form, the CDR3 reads TGTGCCAGCAGGGCCCCCTTAATTTATGGCTACACCTTC. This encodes CASRAPLIYGYTF. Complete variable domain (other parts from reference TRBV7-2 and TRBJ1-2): GAGVSQSPSNKVTEKGKDVELRCDPISGHTALYWYRQSLGQGLEFLIYFQGNSAPDKSGLPSDRFSAERTGGSVSTLTIQRTQQEDSAVYLCASRAPLIYGYTFGSGTRLTVV.

CDR3 DNA sequence: TGTGCCAGTAGTCCGAGCGGACCGACTTACGAGCAGTACTTC. As protein: CASSPSGPTYEQYF. V and J are TRBV19 and TRBJ2-7; the D gene is possibly TRBD2 (5 bases). The germline gives CDR1 LNHDA, CDR2 SQIVND (reference sequence). V was clipped by 5 bases and J by 4 bases, with 15 bases between them. This CDR3 contains 14 residues. The full variable domain, its missing parts supplied by reference TRBV19 and TRBJ2-7, is DGGITQSPKYLFRKEGQNVTLSCEQNLNHDAMYWYRQDPGQGLRLIYYSQIVNDFQKGDIAEGYSVSREKKESFPLTVTSAQKNPTAFYLCASSPSGPTYEQYFGPGTRLTVT.

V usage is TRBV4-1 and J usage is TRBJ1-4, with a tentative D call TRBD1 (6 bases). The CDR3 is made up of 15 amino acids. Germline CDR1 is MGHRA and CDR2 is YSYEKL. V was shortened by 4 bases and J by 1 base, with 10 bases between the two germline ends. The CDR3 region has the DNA TGCGCCAGCAGCCCGTCAGGGGTAACTAATGAAAAACTGTTTTTT. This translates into CASSPSGVTNEKLFF.

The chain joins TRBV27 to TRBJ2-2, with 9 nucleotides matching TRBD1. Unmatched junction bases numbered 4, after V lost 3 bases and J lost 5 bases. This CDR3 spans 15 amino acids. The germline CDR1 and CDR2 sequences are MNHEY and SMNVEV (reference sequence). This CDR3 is CASSFGTGWTGELFF. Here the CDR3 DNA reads TGTGCCAGCAGTTTCGGGACAGGGTGGACCGGGGAGCTGTTTTTT.

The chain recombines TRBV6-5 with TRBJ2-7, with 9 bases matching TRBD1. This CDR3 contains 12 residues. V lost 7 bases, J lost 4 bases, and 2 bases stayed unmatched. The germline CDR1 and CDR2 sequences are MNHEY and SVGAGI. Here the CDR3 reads CASIGQGYEQYF. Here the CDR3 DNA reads TGTGCCAGCATTGGACAGGGGTACGAGCAGTACTTC.

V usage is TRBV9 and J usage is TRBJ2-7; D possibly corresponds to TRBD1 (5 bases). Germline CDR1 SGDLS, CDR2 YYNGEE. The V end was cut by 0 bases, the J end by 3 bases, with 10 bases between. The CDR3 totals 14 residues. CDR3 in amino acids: CASSVARVDYEQYF. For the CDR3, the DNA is TGTGCCAGCAGCGTAGCCAGGGTGGACTACGAGCAGTACTTC.

In nucleotides, the CDR3 is TGTGCCAGCAGCTTACGGGAGGCTAGCGAGCAGTACTTC. Its translation: CASSLREASEQYF. The rearrangement uses TRBV11-3 and TRBJ2-7; 7 bases line up with TRBD2. The length of the CDR3 is 13 residues. Germline assignment: CDR1 SGHNT and CDR2 YENEEA. V lost 2 bases, J lost 6 bases, and 4 bases stayed unmatched.

For the CDR3, the DNA is TGCGCCAGCAGCCCTAGGACAGGGGGAGACATTCAGTACTTC. It encodes CASSPRTGGDIQYF. V gene TRBV4-3 combines with J gene TRBJ2-4; 10 nucleotides match TRBD1. Trimming took 4 bases from V and 8 from J; bases not matched to a gene: 5. This CDR3 is 14 amino acids long. Looked up from germline, CDR1 is LGHNA and CDR2 is YSLEER.

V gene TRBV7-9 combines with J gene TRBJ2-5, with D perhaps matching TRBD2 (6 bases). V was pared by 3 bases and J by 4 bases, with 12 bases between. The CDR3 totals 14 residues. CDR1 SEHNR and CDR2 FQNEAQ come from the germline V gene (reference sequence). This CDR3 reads CASSFSGVGETQYF. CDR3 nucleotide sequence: TGTGCCAGCAGCTTCTCGGGAGTAGGAGAGACCCAGTACTTC.

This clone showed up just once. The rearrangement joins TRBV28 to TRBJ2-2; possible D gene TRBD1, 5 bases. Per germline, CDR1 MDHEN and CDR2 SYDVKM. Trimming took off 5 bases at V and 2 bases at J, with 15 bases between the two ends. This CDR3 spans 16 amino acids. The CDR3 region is CASSVGKGVNTGELFF. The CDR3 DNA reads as TGTGCCAGCAGTGTGGGGAAAGGGGTTAACACCGGGGAGCTGTTTTTT. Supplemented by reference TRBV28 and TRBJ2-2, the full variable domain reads DVKVTQSSRYLVKRTGEKVFLECVQDMDHENMFWYRQDPGLGLRLIYFSYDVKMKEKGDIPEGYSVSREKKERFSLILESASTNQTSMYLCASSVGKGVNTGELFFGEGSRLTVL.

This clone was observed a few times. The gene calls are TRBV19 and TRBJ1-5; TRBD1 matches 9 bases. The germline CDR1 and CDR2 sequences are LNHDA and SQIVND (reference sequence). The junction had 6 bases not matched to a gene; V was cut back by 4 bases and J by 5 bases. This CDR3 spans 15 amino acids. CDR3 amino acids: CASSRGDRDYQPQHF. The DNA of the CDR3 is TGTGCCAGTAGTAGAGGGGACAGGGATTATCAGCCCCAGCATTTT.

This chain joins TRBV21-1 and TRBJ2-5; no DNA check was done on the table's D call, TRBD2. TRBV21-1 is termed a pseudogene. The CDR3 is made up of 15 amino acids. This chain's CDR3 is CASSSGLAGQETQYF. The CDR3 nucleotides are TGTGCCAGCAGTTCCGGACTAGCGGGACAAGAGACCCAGTACTTC.

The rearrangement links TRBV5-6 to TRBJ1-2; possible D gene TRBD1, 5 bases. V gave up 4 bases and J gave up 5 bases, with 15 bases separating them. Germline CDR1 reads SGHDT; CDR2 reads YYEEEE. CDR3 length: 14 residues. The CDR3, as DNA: TGTGCCAGCAGCCCCTCCAGGGAAAATTATGGCTACACCTTC. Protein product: CASSPSRENYGYTF.

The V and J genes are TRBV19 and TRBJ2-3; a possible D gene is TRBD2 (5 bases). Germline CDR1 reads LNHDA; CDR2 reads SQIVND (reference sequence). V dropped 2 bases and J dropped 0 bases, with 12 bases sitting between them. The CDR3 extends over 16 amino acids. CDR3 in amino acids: CASSIRAESSTDTQYF. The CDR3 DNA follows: TGTGCCAGTAGTATACGAGCGGAGAGTAGCACAGATACGCAGTATTTT.

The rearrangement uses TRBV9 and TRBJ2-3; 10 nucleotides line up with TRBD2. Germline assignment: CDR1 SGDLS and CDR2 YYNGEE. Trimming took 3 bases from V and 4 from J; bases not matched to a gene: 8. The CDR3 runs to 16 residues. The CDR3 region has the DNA TGTGCCAGCAGCGCGAAGGAGCTAGCGGGAGCAGATACGCAGTATTTT. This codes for CASSAKELAGADTQYF.

CDR3 nucleotide sequence: TGCGCCAGCAGCCACGGGGGGCACACAACTAACTATGGCTACACCTTC. Amino acid sequence: CASSHGGHTTNYGYTF. The rearrangement uses TRBV5-1 and TRBJ1-2, with D perhaps matching TRBD1 (6 bases). The germline V and J ends were trimmed by 4 bases and 0 bases, with 16 bases remaining between them. The CDR3 is made up of 16 amino acids. Germline V lookup: CDR1 SGHRS, CDR2 YFSETQ.

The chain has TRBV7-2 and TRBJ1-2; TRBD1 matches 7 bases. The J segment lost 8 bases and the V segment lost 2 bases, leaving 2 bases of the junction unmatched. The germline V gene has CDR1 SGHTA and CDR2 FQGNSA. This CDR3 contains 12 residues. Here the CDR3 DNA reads TGTGCCAGCAGCTTAACAGGGGAAGGCTACACCTTC. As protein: CASSLTGEGYTF.

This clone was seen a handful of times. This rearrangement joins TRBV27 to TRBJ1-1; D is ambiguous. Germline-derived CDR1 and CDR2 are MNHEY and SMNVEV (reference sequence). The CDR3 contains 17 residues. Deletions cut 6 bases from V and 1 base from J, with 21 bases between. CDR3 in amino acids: CASRPVVRPGWNTEAFF. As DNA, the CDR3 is TGTGCCAGCAGGCCCGTCGTGAGACCGGGATGGAACACTGAAGCTTTCTTT.

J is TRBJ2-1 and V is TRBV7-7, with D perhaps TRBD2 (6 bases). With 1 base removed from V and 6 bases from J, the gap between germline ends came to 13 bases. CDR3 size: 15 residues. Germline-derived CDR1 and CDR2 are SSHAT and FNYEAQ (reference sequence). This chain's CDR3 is CASSLGNSGVNEQFF. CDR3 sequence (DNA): TGTGCCAGCAGCTTAGGTAATAGCGGCGTCAATGAGCAGTTCTTC.

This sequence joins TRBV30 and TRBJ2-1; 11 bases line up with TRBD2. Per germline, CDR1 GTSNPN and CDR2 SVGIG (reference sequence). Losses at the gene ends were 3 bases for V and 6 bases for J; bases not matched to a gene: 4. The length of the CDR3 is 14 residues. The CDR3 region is CAWRLAGVINEQFF. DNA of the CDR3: TGTGCCTGGAGACTAGCGGGAGTGATCAATGAGCAGTTCTTC. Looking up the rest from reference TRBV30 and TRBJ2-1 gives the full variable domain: SQTIHQWPATLVQPVGSPLSLECTVEGTSNPNLYWYRQAAGRGLQLLFYSVGIGQISSEVPQNLSASRPQDRQFILSSKKLLLSDSGFYLCAWRLAGVINEQFFGPGTRLTVL.

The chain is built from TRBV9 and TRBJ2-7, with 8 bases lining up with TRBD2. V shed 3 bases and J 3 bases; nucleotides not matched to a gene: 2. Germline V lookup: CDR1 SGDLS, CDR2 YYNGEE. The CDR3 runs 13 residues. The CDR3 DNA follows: TGTGCCAGCAGCGCGGGACTAGACTACGAGCAGTACTTC. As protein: CASSAGLDYEQYF.